This TCR beta chain was retrieved from a study of CD8 T cells in Susac syndrome. Random hexamers were used to reverse transcribe the RNA input (about 0.5 to 1 ug). MiXCR, run by TCRdb on the immunoSEQ multiplex PCR reads, gives a single entry per CDR3 protein. Of 100,000 to 150,000 distinct CDR3 sequences in the sample, nearly 95% were seen once. The CDR3 contains 16 residues. Trimming removed 5 bases from V and 4 bases from J, with 16 bases in between. From germline, CDR1 is KGHDR and CDR2 SFDVKD. This rearrangement joins TRBV24-1 to TRBJ2-2; D could derive from TRBD1 or TRBD2 (5 bases each). The sample was CD4+ T cells from PBMCs. The receptor was derived from a human donor in good health. In nucleotides, the CDR3 is TGTGCCACCAGTGGTCTGGGGCGGAGGTTCACCGGGGAGCTGTTTTTT. This codes for CATSGLGRRFTGELFF.